Detailed here is one T cell receptor (beta chain). The antigen is not known. This entry comes from a study of T cell responses to AZD1222 COVID-19 vaccine. Findings and limits, study-wide: Vaccine-associated CD4 TCRs ranged over spike, dominating at 160-218 and 743-854. After the peak T cell response, and only then, were repertoires sampled. White British people made up most donors, females outnumbered males, and clonal diversity was possibly underestimated.

Assay: immunoSEQ multiplex PCR; the TCRdb copy retains only in-frame clones and omits some. Among roughly 93,000 clones, roughly nine tenths were seen once, and the ten largest hold roughly 2.8%. With 3 bases removed from V and 7 bases from J, the gap between germline ends came to 13 bases. This CDR3 is built from 15 residues. Germline lookup yields CDR1 LNHDA and CDR2 SQIVND (reference sequence). This clonotype originated in an adult in good health. The gene calls are TRBV19 and TRBJ1-6; TRBD1 is a possible D gene (5 bases). Sample: peripheral blood, taken on day 0 of MenACWY control vaccination. The CDR3 coding sequence is TGTGCCAGTAGTATTCGGGGGAGGGGAAATTCACCCCTCCACTTT. As protein: CASSIRGRGNSPLHF.